The T cell receptor beta chain under discussion was sequenced for a study of blood T cell repertoires in COVID-19. The overall study: Some COVID-19 samples were acute and others convalescent; all came from the United States, Italy and Spain. The analysed material was cDNA or gDNA that came from T cells, B-cell-depleted T cells, or PBMCs.

Clones were read by immunoSEQ multiplex PCR, and TCRdb kept only the in-frame ones, dropping some. Of approximately 190,000 clones detected, around 90% appear once; the ten largest clones hold approximately 0.56%. This CDR3 contains 16 residues. The germline V gene has CDR1 SGDLS and CDR2 YYNGEE. Trimming shortened V by 0 bases and J by 8 bases, and 18 bases separated the two germline ends. V usage is TRBV9 and J usage is TRBJ2-1; a weak D match, TRBD1 (5 bases). Sample: peripheral blood. The receptor's source is a man aged 45-65 years with acute or convalescent COVID-19. CDR3 in DNA: TGTGCCAGCAGCGTAGAATTGGGGCAGGAGTTTGATGAGCAGTTCTTC. Its translation is CASSVELGQEFDEQFF.